One sample yielded the 7 T cell receptor beta chains listed below, sequenced in a study of T cell responses to AZD1222 COVID-19 vaccine. The data were produced by immunoSEQ multiplex PCR, yet TCRdb's version contains in-frame clones alone and is incomplete. The table shows 150,000 or so clones, with over 70% occurring only once. The source material was peripheral blood, sampled 28 days after the second AZD1222 dose. The receptor set was obtained from an adult who received the AZD1222 COVID-19 vaccine.

The CDR3 region is CASSQVGREGHGGELFF. Here the CDR3 DNA reads TGTGCCAGCAGCCAAGTTGGGCGGGAGGGCCATGGCGGGGAGCTGTTTTTT. The chain is built from TRBV4-2 and TRBJ2-2; 9 bases align to TRBD2. This CDR3 spans 17 amino acids. Trimming cost V 1 base and J 7 bases; bases outside gene matches: 10. Germline V gene lookup returns CDR1 LGHNA and CDR2 YNFKEQ.

The chain uses TRBV9 and TRBJ2-2; TRBD1 is a possible D gene (6 bases). Germline V lookup: CDR1 SGDLS, CDR2 YYNGEE. The ends were cut back, 3 bases at V and 5 bases at J, with 14 bases in the middle. CDR3 length: 15 amino acids. The CDR3 here is CASSAQGGGTGELFF. The CDR3 DNA is TGTGCCAGCAGCGCCCAAGGGGGTGGGACCGGGGAGCTGTTTTTT.

The genes are TRBV18 and TRBJ2-1; D gene ambiguous. The CDR3 loop spans 12 amino acids. Germline assignment: CDR1 KGHSH and CDR2 LQKENI. V lost 1 base and J lost 6, with 4 bases in between. CDR3 amino acids: CASSPRSNEQFF. In DNA, the CDR3 is TGTGCCAGCTCACCACGTTCCAATGAGCAGTTCTTC.

The chain couples TRBV19 to TRBJ1-1, with a possible D match to TRBD1 (6 bases). The V gene's germline CDR1 is LNHDA and CDR2 SQIVND (reference sequence). The CDR3 covers 11 residues. V was pared by 7 bases and J by 11 bases, with 14 bases between. This CDR3 reads CASTDTGLAFF. In nucleotides, the CDR3 is TGTGCCAGTACCGATACAGGGCTGGCTTTCTTT.

This clone was seen just once. The chain carries TRBV30 and TRBJ1-2; possibly TRBD1 for D (6 bases). The CDR3 sequence is 14 residues long. V was shortened by 1 base and J by 7 bases, with 16 bases between the two germline ends. Germline V CDR1 and CDR2: GTSNPN, SVGIG (reference sequence). For the CDR3, the DNA is TGTGCCTGGAGTGAGGGCAGGGGAATGGGTGGCTACACCTTC. Its protein product is CAWSEGRGMGGYTF.

This chain links TRBV6-1 with TRBJ2-7; D is perhaps TRBD2 (6 bases). Trimming took 4 bases from V and 1 from J, leaving 17 bases between them. This CDR3 has 16 residues. Germline CDR1 MNHNS, CDR2 SASEGT. In nucleotides, the CDR3 is TGTGCCAGCAGTGGGTGGACGCGGGGACCGTCCTACGAGCAGTACTTC. This sequence encodes CASSGWTRGPSYEQYF.

V is TRBV5-4 and J is TRBJ1-2, with TRBD1 matching over 9 bases. V was pared by 4 bases and J by 8 bases, with 12 bases of the junction left unmatched. The CDR3 runs to 15 residues. Looked up from germline, CDR1 is SGHNT and CDR2 is YYREEE (reference sequence). CDR3 amino acids: CASSPATGTGRGYTF. Here the CDR3 DNA reads TGTGCCAGCAGCCCAGCCACCGGGACAGGGCGGGGCTACACCTTC.